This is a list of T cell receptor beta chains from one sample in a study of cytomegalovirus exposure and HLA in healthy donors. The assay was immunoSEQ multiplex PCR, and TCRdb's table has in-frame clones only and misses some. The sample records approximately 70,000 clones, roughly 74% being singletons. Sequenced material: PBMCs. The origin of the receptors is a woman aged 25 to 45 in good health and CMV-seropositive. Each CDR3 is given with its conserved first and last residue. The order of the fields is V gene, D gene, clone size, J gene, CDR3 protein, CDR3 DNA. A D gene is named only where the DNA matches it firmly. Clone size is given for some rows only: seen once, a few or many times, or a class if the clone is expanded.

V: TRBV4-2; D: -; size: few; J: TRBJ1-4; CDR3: CASSPTGGEKLFF; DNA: TGTGCCAGCAGCCCGACTGGGGGGGAAAAACTGTTTTTT
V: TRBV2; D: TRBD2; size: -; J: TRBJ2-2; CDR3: CASSPTSVLSYTGELFF; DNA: TGTGCCAGCAGCCCAACTAGCGTCCTATCCTACACCGGGGAGCTGTTTTTT
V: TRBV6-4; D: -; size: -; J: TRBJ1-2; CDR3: CASSDRQPPYGYTF; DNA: TGTGCCAGCAGTGATAGACAGCCTCCCTATGGCTACACCTTC
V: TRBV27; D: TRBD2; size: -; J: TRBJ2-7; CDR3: CASSRTSVYEQYF; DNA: TGTGCCAGCAGTAGGACTAGCGTCTACGAGCAGTACTTC
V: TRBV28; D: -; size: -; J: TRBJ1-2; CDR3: CASSTSGQAHTF; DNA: TGTGCCAGCAGTACTTCAGGGCAGGCGCACACCTTC
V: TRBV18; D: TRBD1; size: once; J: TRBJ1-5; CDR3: CASSQGAGQPQHF; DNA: TGTGCCAGCTCACAGGGGGCAGGGCAGCCCCAGCATTTT
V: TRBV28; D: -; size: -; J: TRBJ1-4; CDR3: CASSLLGESTNEKLFF; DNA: TGTGCCAGCAGTCTTCTGGGCGAGTCAACTAATGAAAAACTGTTTTTT
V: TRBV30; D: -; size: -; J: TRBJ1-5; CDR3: CAWSVSGNQPQHF; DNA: TGTGCCTGGAGTGTATCGGGCAATCAGCCCCAGCATTTT
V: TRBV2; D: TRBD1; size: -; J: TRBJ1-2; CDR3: CASRAEGQEATGYTF; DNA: TGTGCCAGCAGGGCAGAGGGACAGGAGGCTACTGGCTACACCTTC
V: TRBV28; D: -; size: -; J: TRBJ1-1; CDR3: CASSFDTGFNTEAFF; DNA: TGTGCCAGCAGTTTTGACACAGGGTTTAACACTGAAGCTTTCTTT
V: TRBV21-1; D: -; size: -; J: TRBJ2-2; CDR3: CASSKEAEHTGELFF; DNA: TGTGCCAGCAGCAAAGAGGCGGAACACACCGGGGAGCTGTTTTTT
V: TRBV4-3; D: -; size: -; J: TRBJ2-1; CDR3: CASSRLGPLKYDNEQFF; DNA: TGCGCCAGCAGCCGCCTAGGCCCATTAAAATACGACAATGAGCAGTTCTTC
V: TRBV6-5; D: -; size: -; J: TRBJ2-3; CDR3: CASSLLASTDTQYF; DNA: TGTGCCAGCAGTTTACTAGCAAGCACAGATACGCAGTATTTT
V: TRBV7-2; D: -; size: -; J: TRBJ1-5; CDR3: CASSSRGVPNQPQHF; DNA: TGTGCCAGCAGCTCCCGCGGGGTCCCTAATCAGCCCCAGCATTTT
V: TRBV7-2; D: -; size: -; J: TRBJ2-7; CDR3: CASSPYSGVSYEQYF; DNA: TGTGCCAGCAGCCCTTATTCGGGAGTCTCCTACGAGCAGTACTTC
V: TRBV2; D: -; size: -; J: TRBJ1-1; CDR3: CASSIQANTEAFF; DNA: TGTGCCAGCAGTATCCAGGCGAACACTGAAGCTTTCTTT
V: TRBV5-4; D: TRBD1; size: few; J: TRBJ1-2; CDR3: CASYPGQGENGYTF; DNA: TGTGCCAGCTACCCGGGACAGGGAGAAAATGGCTACACCTTC
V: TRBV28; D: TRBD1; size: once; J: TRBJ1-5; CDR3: CASSLPDRDNQPQHF; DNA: TGTGCCAGCAGTCTGCCGGACAGGGACAATCAGCCCCAGCATTTT
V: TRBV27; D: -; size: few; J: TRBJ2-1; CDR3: CASSLSLAFQQFF; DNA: TGTGCCAGCAGTTTATCGTTGGCTTTTCAGCAGTTCTTC
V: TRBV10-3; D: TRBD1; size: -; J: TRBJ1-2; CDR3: CAIRLGTGGNYGYTF; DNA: TGTGCCATCAGATTGGGGACAGGAGGAAACTATGGCTACACCTTC
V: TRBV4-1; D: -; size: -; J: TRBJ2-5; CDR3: CASSPPGELETQYF; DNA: TGCGCCAGCAGCCCTCCAGGGGAATTGGAGACCCAGTACTTC